The clone carrying this T cell receptor (beta chain) was detected only once. This record comes from a study of blood T cell repertoires in COVID-19. The germline gives CDR1 LNHDA, CDR2 SQIVND (reference sequence). CDR3 length: 16 residues. V shed 3 bases, J shed 3 bases, and the junction held 9 bases outside the gene matches. Per the authors' pipeline: Nucleated cell counts were estimated from reference gene primer amplification. Only in-frame clones appear in the TCRdb table, and some are missing; sequencing was by immunoSEQ multiplex PCR. D and trimming were read from the DNA, whereas the V and J calls and clone size are those reported in that table. Of 80,000 or so clones in the sample, less than 90% are singletons; the top ten hold 7% to 10%.

The specimen sequenced was peripheral blood. This TCR came from a human donor in a cohort sampled during active COVID-19. The rearrangement uses TRBV19 and TRBJ2-5, with 8 bases fitting TRBD2. The chain's CDR3 is CASSIQRGPTEETQYF. In DNA form, the CDR3 reads TGTGCCAGTAGTATTCAGCGGGGGCCAACCGAAGAGACCCAGTACTTC. The full variable domain, its missing parts supplied by reference TRBV19 and TRBJ2-5, is DGGITQSPKYLFRKEGQNVTLSCEQNLNHDAMYWYRQDPGQGLRLIYYSQIVNDFQKGDIAEGYSVSREKKESFPLTVTSAQKNPTAFYLCASSIQRGPTEETQYFGPGTRLLVL.